This T cell receptor (beta chain) was profiled in a study of shared clonotypes between healthy human individuals. TCRdb's table, derived via immunoSEQ multiplex PCR, lists solely in-frame clones and lacks some. The sample lists approximately 2.4 million clones, roughly 95% occurring once. This clone was counted between two and nine times. This CDR3 is 15 amino acids long. Germline assignment: CDR1 MNHEY and CDR2 SMNVEV (reference sequence). Trimming stripped 4 bases from V and 5 bases from J, with 16 bases between. This rearrangement joins TRBV27 to TRBJ2-3; the D is unclear. The sequence was obtained from a man aged 18-30 years in good health. Sequencing was carried out using naive CD4+ T cells sorted from blood. The sample's subset: CD45RA+ positively selected. CDR3 bases: TGTGCCAGCAGTTCCCGGGTCCAGGTGGTAGATACGCAGTATTTT. Amino acid sequence: CASSSRVQVVDTQYF.